The sequence of this T cell receptor beta chain was determined in a study of shared clonotypes between healthy human individuals. This clone was detected only a few times. What it binds is not known. Study-level results: It was only blood that was sampled, and tissue repertoires likely differ.

Assay used: immunoSEQ multiplex PCR; TCRdb lists only in-frame clones, some missing. The sample yields roughly 1 million clones, about four fifths seen once. Trimming took off 4 bases at V and 1 base at J, with 11 bases between the two ends. CDR1 is MNHNS, CDR2 SASEGT, per germline. This CDR3 comprises 15 residues. CD45RA-negative memory and CD45RA+ naive subsets were split from the CD4+ cells. Sample: memory CD4+ T cells from PBMCs. Subset meaning: CD45RA-negative fraction. The sequence derives from a man aged 18 to 29 in good health. Some clones in this sample may be carry-over from other donors' samples. This rearrangement joins TRBV6-1 to TRBJ1-5; the D is unclear. The CDR3: CASSARRASNQPQHF. As DNA, the CDR3 is TGTGCCAGCAGTGCAAGGAGGGCAAGCAATCAGCCCCAGCATTTT.